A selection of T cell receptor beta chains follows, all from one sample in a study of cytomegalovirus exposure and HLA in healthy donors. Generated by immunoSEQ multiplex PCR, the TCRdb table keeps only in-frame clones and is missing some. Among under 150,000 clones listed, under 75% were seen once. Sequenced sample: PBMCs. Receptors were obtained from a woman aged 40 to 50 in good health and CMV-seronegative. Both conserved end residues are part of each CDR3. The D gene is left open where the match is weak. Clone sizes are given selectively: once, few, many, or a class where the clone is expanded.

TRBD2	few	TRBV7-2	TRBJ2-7	TGTGCCAGCAGCTTAGCGGGGGCTAGCGGGAAGAACGAGCAGTACTTC	CASSLAGASGKNEQYF
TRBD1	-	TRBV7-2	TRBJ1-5	TGTGCCAGCAGCTTTGGGTCCCACAGGGGTGGTAGCAATCAGCCCCAGCATTTT	CASSFGSHRGGSNQPQHF
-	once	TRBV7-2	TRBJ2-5	TGTGCCAGCAGCTCCTTCCAACAGGTAGTGGAAGAGACCCAGTACTTC	CASSSFQQVVEETQYF
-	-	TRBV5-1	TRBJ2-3	TGCGCCAGCAGCACAAGAAGGGGTTTCACAGATACGCAGTATTTT	CASSTRRGFTDTQYF
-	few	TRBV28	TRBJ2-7	TGTGCCAGTTCCCAGGGCTCCTACGAGCAGTACTTC	CASSQGSYEQYF
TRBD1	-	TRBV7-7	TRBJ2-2	TGTGCCAGCAGCCTTGGACAGGGCGCGAACACCGGGGAGCTGTTTTTT	CASSLGQGANTGELFF
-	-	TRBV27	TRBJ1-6	TGTGCCAGCAGTCCGGTCGGACAGCCGGTTAATTCACCCCTCCACTTT	CASSPVGQPVNSPLHF
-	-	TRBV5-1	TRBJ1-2	TGCGCCAGCAGCCTCGGGGGGAATTATGGCTACACCTTC	CASSLGGNYGYTF
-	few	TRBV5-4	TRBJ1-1	TGTGCCAGCAGCCCCCCCACGGGAGGCTTCACTGAAGCTTTCTTT	CASSPPTGGFTEAFF
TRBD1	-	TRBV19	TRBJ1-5	TGTGCCAGTAAGGGTAAAGGGGGCCCTAGCAATCAGCCCCAGCATTTT	CASKGKGGPSNQPQHF
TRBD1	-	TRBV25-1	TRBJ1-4	TGTGCCAGCAGTGCCTGGGACAGGGGTCGGGGTGAAAAACTGTTTTTT	CASSAWDRGRGEKLFF
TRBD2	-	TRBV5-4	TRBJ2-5	TGTGCCAGCAGTCCCCCGCGGGGGGGGGTAGGGGAGACCCAGTACTTC	CASSPPRGGVGETQYF
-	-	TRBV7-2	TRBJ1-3	TGTGCCAGCAGATTTCCGGGACACCTCAACTCTGGAAACACCATATATTTT	CASRFPGHLNSGNTIYF
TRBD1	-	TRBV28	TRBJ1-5	TGTGCCAGCAGTCTCCAGGGGACAGGGGGCGCGGGCAATCAGCCCCAGCATTTT	CASSLQGTGGAGNQPQHF
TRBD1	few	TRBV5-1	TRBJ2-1	TGCGCCAGCAGCTCACTCGACAGGACAGGGAATGAGCAGTTCTTC	CASSSLDRTGNEQFF
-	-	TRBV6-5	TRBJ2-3	TGTGCCAGCAGTTACTCGGGCGGGGCTAGCACAGATACGCAGTATTTT	CASSYSGGASTDTQYF
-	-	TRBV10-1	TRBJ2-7	TGCGCCAGCTCTGAAGACAGGAGCTACGAGCAGTACTTC	CASSEDRSYEQYF
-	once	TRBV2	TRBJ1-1	TGTGCCAGCAGTGAAGATAGAGCGACGATGAACACTGAAGCTTTCTTT	CASSEDRATMNTEAFF
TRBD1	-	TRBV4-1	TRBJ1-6	TGCGCCAGCAGCCAAGACCTGGGACAGGGTAGGAATTCACCCCTCCACTTT	CASSQDLGQGRNSPLHF
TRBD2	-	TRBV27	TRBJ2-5	TGTGCCAGCAGTTTATTCGGGACTAACGAAGAGACCCAGTACTTC	CASSLFGTNEETQYF
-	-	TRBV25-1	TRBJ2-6	TGTGCCAGCAGTGAAGGGGGGTCCTCTGGGGCCAACGTCCTGACTTTC	CASSEGGSSGANVLTF
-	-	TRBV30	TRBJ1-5	TGTGCCTGGGGGGCAGGGGCGGGTCAGCCCCAGCATTTT	CAWGAGAGQPQHF
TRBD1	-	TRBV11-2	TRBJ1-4	TGTGCCAGCAGCTTAAGACAGGGAATCAACGAAAAACTGTTTTTT	CASSLRQGINEKLFF
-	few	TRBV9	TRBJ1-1	TGTGCCAGCAGCGTAGTGTCCACCGGCACTGAAGCTTTCTTT	CASSVVSTGTEAFF
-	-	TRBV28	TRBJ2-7	TGTGCCAGCAGTTTACGACATGGACAGTCTACAAAGGGGTTCTACGAGCAGTACTTC	CASSLRHGQSTKGFYEQYF
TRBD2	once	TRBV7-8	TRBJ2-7	TGTGCCAGCAGCTTAACTAGCGGGGTTTACGAGCAGTACTTC	CASSLTSGVYEQYF
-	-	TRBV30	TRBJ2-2	TGTGCCTGGAACAGGGTCTCGAACACCGGGGAGCTGTTTTTT	CAWNRVSNTGELFF
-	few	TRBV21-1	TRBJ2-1	TGTGCCAGCCTCTACGGACTATCCCTGTTCTACAATGAGCAGTTCTTC	CASLYGLSLFYNEQFF
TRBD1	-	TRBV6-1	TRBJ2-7	TGTGCCAGCATAAGACAGGGGGCCTACGAGCAGTACTTC	CASIRQGAYEQYF
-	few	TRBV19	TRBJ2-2	TGTGCCAGTAGTAGCTATCTAGAGGCAGGGATCGGGGAGCTGTTTTTT	CASSSYLEAGIGELFF
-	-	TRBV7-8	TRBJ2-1	TGTGCCAGCAGCTCCACTCTAGATGAGCAGTTCTTC	CASSSTLDEQFF
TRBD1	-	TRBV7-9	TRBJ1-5	TGTGCCAGCAGCTTATTCGGGACGGGACAGGGGAATAATCAGCCCCAGCATTTT	CASSLFGTGQGNNQPQHF
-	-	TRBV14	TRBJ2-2	TGTGCCAGCAGCCAAGATCGGATTCAAGATTTAGGGGCGCGGGGCACCGGGGAGCTGTTTTTT	CASSQDRIQDLGARGTGELFF
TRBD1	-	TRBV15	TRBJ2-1	TGTGCCACCACCCAAATACAGGGGGTTTACAATGAGCAGTTCTTC	CATTQIQGVYNEQFF
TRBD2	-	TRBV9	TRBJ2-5	TGTGCCAGCAGCGTAGGGCGCGGGGGGGCCTCAGAGACCCAGTACTTC	CASSVGRGGASETQYF
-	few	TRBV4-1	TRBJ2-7	TGCGCCAGCAGCCAAGTTAACTCCCTCGGGGAGCAGTACTTC	CASSQVNSLGEQYF
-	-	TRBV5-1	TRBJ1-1	TGCGCCAGCAGCCAGGACAGTTTCTATCTGAACACTGAAGCTTTCTTT	CASSQDSFYLNTEAFF
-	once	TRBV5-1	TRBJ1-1	TGCGCCAGCAGCTCAGGACAGTCGAACACTGAAGCTTTCTTT	CASSSGQSNTEAFF
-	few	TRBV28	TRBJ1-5	TGTGCCAGCATGCGGGGCTATAGCAATCAGCCCCAGCATTTT	CASMRGYSNQPQHF
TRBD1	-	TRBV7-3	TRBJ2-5	TGTGCCAGCAGCTTAGGGGCTCCCACAGGGGGTCAAGAGACCCAGTACTTC	CASSLGAPTGGQETQYF
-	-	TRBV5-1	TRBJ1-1	TGCGCCAGCAGCCGCGACTGGCTGAGGAACACTGAAGCTTTCTTT	CASSRDWLRNTEAFF
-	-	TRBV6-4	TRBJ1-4	TGTGCCAGCAGTGACCCGGGGGGGCGAGGGGAAAAACTGTTTTTT	CASSDPGGRGEKLFF
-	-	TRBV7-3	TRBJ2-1	TGTGCCAGCAGCCCCGGACACGGATCCTACAATGAGCAGTTCTTC	CASSPGHGSYNEQFF
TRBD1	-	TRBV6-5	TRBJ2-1	TGTGCCAGCACTCCGGGACAGTACAATGAGCAGTTCTTC	CASTPGQYNEQFF
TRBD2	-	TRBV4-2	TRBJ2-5	TGTGCCAGCAGCCAAGAGTTGAGCGGGGGGGCCCAGCAAGAGACCCAGTACTTC	CASSQELSGGAQQETQYF
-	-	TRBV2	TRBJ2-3	TGTGCCAGCAGTGACCGGGTGGCAGATACGCAGTATTTT	CASSDRVADTQYF
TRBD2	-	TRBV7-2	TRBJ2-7	TGTGCCAGCAAGGGCGGGGGTGACGAGCAGTACTTC	CASKGGGDEQYF